This T cell receptor (beta chain) stems from a study of radiation and T cells in renal cell carcinoma. Overall study: Nephrectomy followed 15 Gy stereotactic body radiation by 4 weeks. Findings and limits, study-wide: Without pretreatment biopsies, baseline tumor clonotype presence was undetermined.

As concerns this clone: Its antigen is still unknown.

Indicated time point: baseline pretreatment blood. The treatment is: 15 Gy SBRT to primary tumor, nephrectomy 4 weeks later. Radiation-treated patients gave blood at baseline, week 2 and week 4. Trimming cost V 0 bases and J 5 bases, with 8 bases left between them. The CDR3 consists of 13 residues. Looked up from germline, CDR1 is SGHRS and CDR2 is YFSETQ. Clones were read by immunoSEQ multiplex PCR, and TCRdb kept only the in-frame ones, dropping some. This sample has 95,000 to 150,000 clones, with approximately 78% found just once. The chain joins TRBV5-1 to TRBJ2-5; tentatively, D is TRBD1 (6 bases). This clonotype was obtained from a woman aged 60 to 75 with renal cell carcinoma. The source was blood, collected from a patient whose treatment included radiotherapy and nephrectomy. The CDR3 DNA reads TGCGCCAGCAGCTTGGACAGGGACGAGACCCAGTACTTC. As protein: CASSLDRDETQYF.